This T cell receptor beta chain was profiled in a study of cytomegalovirus exposure and HLA in healthy donors. Overall study results and limits: Within a later analysis, the majority of CMV-associated TCR beta chains appeared HLA-restricted. Several top significant clusters appeared, in a later analysis, to be linked to common viral pathogens.

With 60 Vbeta and 13 Jbeta primers, the PCR was carried out. Per the original data handling: There were about 80 million unique TCR beta chains by a later count, and around 10 million of them were shared. Here immunoSEQ multiplex PCR was the method, and the copy in TCRdb shows in-frame clones only, minus some. The V and J calls and the clone size are those of that table, but D and trimming were determined from the DNA. The data contain around 180,000 clones, approximately 80% of them singletons. For this clone: Its target is unknown.

This sequence originates from a woman in her fifties or sixties in good health and CMV-seronegative. The sequencing input was PBMCs.

CDR3 residues: CASSKGEDLNEQYF. DNA for the CDR3: TGTGCCAGCAGCAAAGGTGAGGATCTGAACGAGCAGTACTTC. This chain uses TRBV21-1 with TRBJ2-7; the table's D call, TRBD2, has no DNA check behind it. TRBV21-1 is described as a pseudogene. This CDR3 is 14 amino acids long.